The next 8 T cell receptor beta chains were all read from a single sample in a study of T cell changes during pregnancy in multiple sclerosis. The method was immunoSEQ multiplex PCR; TCRdb's version includes in-frame clones alone and lacks a portion of them. The sample yields about 60,000 clones, about 94% seen once. Sequencing used CD8+ T cells from peripheral blood mononuclear cells, obtained in the second trimester of pregnancy. The receptors shown here come from a female donor with multiple sclerosis, enrolled in a pregnancy study.

The rearrangement uses TRBV27 and TRBJ2-7; possibly TRBD1 for D (6 bases). The CDR3 runs 12 residues. The V end was cut by 5 bases, the J end by 7 bases, with 12 bases between. Germline V lookup: CDR1 MNHEY, CDR2 SMNVEV (reference sequence). In DNA, the CDR3 is TGTGCCAGCAGTCCCCAGGGGTGGGAGCAGTACTTC. It encodes CASSPQGWEQYF.

The chain joins TRBV18 to TRBJ1-1; D uncertain. Germline V gene sequence: CDR1 KGHSH, CDR2 LQKENI. The CDR3 runs 14 residues. Trimming stripped 2 bases from V and 2 bases from J, with 9 bases between. CDR3 DNA sequence: TGTGCCAGCTCACCAGCGGGGTTTAACACTGAAGCTTTCTTT. Translation: CASSPAGFNTEAFF.

The V and J genes are TRBV7-9 and TRBJ1-2; D is unclear. Germline loops: CDR1 SEHNR, CDR2 FQNEAQ (reference sequence). The CDR3 consists of 13 residues. With 5 bases removed from V and 0 bases from J, the gap between germline ends came to 7 bases. CDR3 amino acids: CASSGVANYGYTF. The DNA for the CDR3 is TGTGCCAGCAGCGGAGTTGCTAACTATGGCTACACCTTC. Full variable domain (rest looked up from reference TRBV7-9 and TRBJ1-2): DTGVSQNPRHKITKRGQNVTFRCDPISEHNRLYWYRQTLGQGPEFLTYFQNEAQLEKSRLLSDRFSAERPKGSFSTLEIQRTEQGDSAMYLCASSGVANYGYTFGSGTRLTVV.

V usage is TRBV4-2 and J usage is TRBJ2-3, with 15 bases identical to TRBD2. CDR1 and CDR2 (germline): LGHNA, YNFKEQ. With V trimmed by 4 bases and J by 0 bases, 8 bases remained unmatched. The CDR3 extends over 19 amino acids. For the CDR3, the DNA is TGTGCCAGCAGCCTGGGACTAGCGGGAGGACCGACTAGCACAGATACGCAGTATTTT. Protein product: CASSLGLAGGPTSTDTQYF.

This clone has only one observation. The chain combines TRBV7-8 with TRBJ1-2, with D hard to call. The CDR3 covers 13 residues. Between the trimmed V and J ends, which lost 2 bases and 2 bases, there was a span of 6 bases. In germline, CDR1 is SGHVS, CDR2 FQNEAQ. The CDR3 nucleotides are TGTGCCAGCAGCTTATACGGGAACTATGGCTACACCTTC. Encoded protein: CASSLYGNYGYTF.

The chain recombines TRBV13 with TRBJ2-7; a weak D match, TRBD2 (5 bases). Germline V gene sequence: CDR1 PRHDT, CDR2 FYEKMQ (reference sequence). V was clipped by 4 bases and J by 5 bases, with 18 bases between them. The CDR3 is 15 amino acids. CDR3 coding DNA: TGTGCCAGCAGCTCATCGGAAAGAGCCGGGAACGAGCAGTACTTC. It encodes CASSSSERAGNEQYF.

This chain connects TRBV4-3 to TRBJ2-7, with 9 bases matching TRBD1. The CDR3 sequence is 14 residues long. Trimming removed 4 bases from V and 2 bases from J; junction bases left unmatched: 3. CDR1 is LGHNA and CDR2 is YSLEER in the germline V gene. CDR3 sequence: CASSPRTGAYEQYF. CDR3 in DNA: TGCGCCAGCAGCCCTCGGACAGGGGCCTACGAGCAGTACTTC.

This chain connects TRBV6-1 to TRBJ1-1; D might be TRBD1 (5 bases). Trimming shortened V by 1 base and J by 0 bases, and 9 bases separated the two germline ends. Germline V gives CDR1 MNHNS, CDR2 SASEGT. This CDR3 comprises 15 residues. The CDR3 nucleotides read TGTGCCAGCAGTGAAGGGGGGACTTTGAACACTGAAGCTTTCTTT. Translating it yields CASSEGGTLNTEAFF.